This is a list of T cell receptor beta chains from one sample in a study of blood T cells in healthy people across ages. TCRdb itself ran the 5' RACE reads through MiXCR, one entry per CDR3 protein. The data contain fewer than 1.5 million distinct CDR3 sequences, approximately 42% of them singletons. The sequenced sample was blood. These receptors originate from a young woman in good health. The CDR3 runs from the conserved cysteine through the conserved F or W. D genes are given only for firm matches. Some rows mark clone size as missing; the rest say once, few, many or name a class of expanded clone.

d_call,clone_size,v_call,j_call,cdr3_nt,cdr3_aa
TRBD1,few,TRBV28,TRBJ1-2,TGTGCCAGCAGCCCAGGACAGGGGTGGGACTACACCTTC,CASSPGQGWDYTF
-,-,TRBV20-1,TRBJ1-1,TGCAGTGCTAGAGACAGACTATCTTGTGAAGCTTTCTTT,CSARDRLSCEAFF
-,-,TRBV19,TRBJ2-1,TGTGCCAGTAGTTCGGGGCTAGGAGGGTTGAATGAGCAGTTCTTC,CASSSGLGGLNEQFF
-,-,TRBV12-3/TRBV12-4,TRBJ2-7,TGTGCCAGCAGTCCTTGGAGTCAGGGGGGTGACGAGCAGTACTTC,CASSPWSQGGDEQYF
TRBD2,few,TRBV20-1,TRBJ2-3,TGCAGTGCCCTGCGGGGGGCAACAGATACGCAGTATTTT,CSALRGATDTQYF
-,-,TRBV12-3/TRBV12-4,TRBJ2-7,TGTGCCAGCAGTCCTCGACTAGTGAACTACGAGCAGTACTTC,CASSPRLVNYEQYF
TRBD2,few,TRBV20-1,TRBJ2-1,TGCAGTGCCCCCCTGGCTCGCGGGAGTTTAAATGAGCAGTTCTTC,CSAPLARGSLNEQFF
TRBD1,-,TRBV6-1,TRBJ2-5,TGTGCCAGCAGTGATTGGACAGGGGGTTCGGAGACCCAGTACTTC,CASSDWTGGSETQYF
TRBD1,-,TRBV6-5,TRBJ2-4,TGTGCCAGCAGTCCGGGACAGGGGTGCATTCAGTACTTC,CASSPGQGCIQYF
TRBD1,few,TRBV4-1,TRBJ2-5,TGCGCCAGCAGCCCCATGACAGGGGGCCCTGAAGAGACCCAGTACTTC,CASSPMTGGPEETQYF
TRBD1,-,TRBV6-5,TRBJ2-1,TGTGCCGGCAGTTATAGTTCGGGACAGGGTCCCAATGAGCAGTTCTTC,CAGSYSSGQGPNEQFF
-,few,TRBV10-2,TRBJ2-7,TGCGCCAGCAGTGAGGTAGATCTAGAGCAGTACTTC,CASSEVDLEQYF
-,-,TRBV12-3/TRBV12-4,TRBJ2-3,TGTGCCAGCAGGACCTCCAGGCGGAGCACAGATACGCAGTATTTT,CASRTSRRSTDTQYF
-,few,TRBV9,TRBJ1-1,TGTGCCAGCAGCCCTGAGACATTCCCGAACACTGAAGCTTTCTTT,CASSPETFPNTEAFF
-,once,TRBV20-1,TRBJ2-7,TGCAGTGCTACGGACAGCCCCTCCTACGAGCAGTACTTC,CSATDSPSYEQYF
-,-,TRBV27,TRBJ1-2,TGTGCCAGTAGTCCGGGGGCCATTTCGGCAGGCTACACCTTC,CASSPGAISAGYTF
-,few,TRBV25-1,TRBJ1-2,TGTGCCAGCACTCCAGGAGGTAGTGGCTACACCTTC,CASTPGGSGYTF
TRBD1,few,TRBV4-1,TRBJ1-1,TGCGCCAGCAGCCAAATGGGACAGCCGAACACTGAAGCTTTCTTT,CASSQMGQPNTEAFF
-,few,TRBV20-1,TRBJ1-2,TGCAGTGCTAGAGACAATGAACCTACCGGACAGCTGTATGGCTACACCTTC,CSARDNEPTGQLYGYTF
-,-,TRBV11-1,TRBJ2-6,TGTGCCAGCAGCTTAGAGGTAGGGGGGGTAGAGATTGAAGCCAACGTCCTGACTTTC,CASSLEVGGVEIEANVLTF
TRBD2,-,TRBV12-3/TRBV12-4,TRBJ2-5,TGTGCCAGCAGTTCCCAACGGACTAGCGGGGGGGCAAAGCTATATCAAGAGACCCAGTACTTC,CASSSQRTSGGAKLYQETQYF
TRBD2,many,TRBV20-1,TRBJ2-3,TGCAGTGCCGCTACTGGACTAGCGGAGTCGTTGGATACGCAGTATTTT,CSAATGLAESLDTQYF
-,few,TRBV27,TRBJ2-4,TGTGCCAGCAGTTTTTATCCCGGGGAGCAGTACTTC,CASSFYPGEQYF
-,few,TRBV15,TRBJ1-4,TGTGCCACCAGTGACAGAGAGAATGAAAAACTGTTTTTT,CATSDRENEKLFF
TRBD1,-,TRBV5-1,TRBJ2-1,TGCGCCAGCAGCCTACTCACAGGGGGCGCCTACAATGAGCAGTTCTTC,CASSLLTGGAYNEQFF
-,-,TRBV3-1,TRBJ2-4,TGTGCCAGCAGCCCCTCATTAGCGTCGGACATTCAGTACTTC,CASSPSLASDIQYF
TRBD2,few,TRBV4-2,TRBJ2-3,TGTGCCAGCAGCCAAGTCGCATCTAGCGGGGGGGAAGATACGCAGTATTTT,CASSQVASSGGEDTQYF
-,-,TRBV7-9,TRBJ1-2,TGTACCAGCAGAGCCCCGGCAGCCTCTAACTATGGCTACACCTTC,CTSRAPAASNYGYTF
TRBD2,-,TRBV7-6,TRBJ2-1,TGTGCCAGCAGCTCGGTTCCGGGACTAGCGGTATACAATGAGCAGTTCTTC,CASSSVPGLAVYNEQFF
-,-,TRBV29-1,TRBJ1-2,TGCAGCCCGGGAGAATCTGTTGATGGCTACACCTTC,CSPGESVDGYTF
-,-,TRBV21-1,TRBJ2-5,TGTGCCAGCAGCCCCCCACCCAAGACAGGGATGTTCCAAGAGACCCAGTACTTC,CASSPPPKTGMFQETQYF
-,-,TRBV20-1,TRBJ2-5,TGCAGTGCTAGAGATGGGAGAGAGACCCAGTACTTC,CSARDGRETQYF
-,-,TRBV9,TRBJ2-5,TGTGCCAGCAGCGCGGAACATTTTCAAAATGAGCAGTACTTC,CASSAEHFQNEQYF
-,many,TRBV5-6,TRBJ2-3,TGTGCCAGCAGCTTGGTACGAGGAGATACGCAGTATTTT,CASSLVRGDTQYF
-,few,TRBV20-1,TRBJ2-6,TGCAGTGCCACGAAAGGGGAGGCGCGCTCTGGGGCCAACGTCCTGACTTTC,CSATKGEARSGANVLTF
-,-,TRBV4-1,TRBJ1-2,TGCGCCAGCAGCCAAGAGAGAGGGGGTGAAAACTATGGCTACACCTTC,CASSQERGGENYGYTF
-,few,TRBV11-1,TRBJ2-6,TGTGCCAGCAGCTTAGACAGGCTCGGCTCTGGGGCCAACGTCCTGACTTTC,CASSLDRLGSGANVLTF
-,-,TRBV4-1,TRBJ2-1,TGCGCCAGCAGCCAAGTTAACCTCGTCTCCTACAATGAGCAGTTCTTC,CASSQVNLVSYNEQFF
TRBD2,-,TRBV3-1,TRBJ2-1,TGTGCCAGCAGCCACCTAGCGGGAGGGCGGTACAATGAGCAGTTCTTC,CASSHLAGGRYNEQFF
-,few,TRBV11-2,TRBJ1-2,TGTGCCAGCAGCCCCCCAGGGATTAACTATGGCTACACCTTC,CASSPPGINYGYTF
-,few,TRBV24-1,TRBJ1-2,TGTGCCACCAGTGATACAGGTTTTTATGGCTACACCTTC,CATSDTGFYGYTF